A selection of T cell receptor beta chains follows, all from one sample in a study of blood T cell repertoires in COVID-19. Profiling relied on immunoSEQ multiplex PCR, and the TCRdb table lists in-frame clones only, not all of them. The sample contains about 170,000 clones, 86% of which appear only once. Sequenced sample: peripheral blood. The origin of the receptors is a man between 65 and 80 years old with acute or convalescent COVID-19. Both conserved end residues are part of each CDR3. A D gene is named only where the DNA matches it firmly. The size of a clone is reported for some rows only, either as once, few or many, or as a class for expanded clones.

TRBV7-2,-,TRBD1,TRBJ1-5,CASSGGSGTGSNQPQHF,TGTGCCAGCAGCGGAGGTTCGGGGACAGGCAGCAATCAGCCCCAGCATTTT
TRBV6-5,-,TRBD1,TRBJ1-2,CASSYSFRTGSYGYTF,TGTGCCAGCAGTTACTCCTTCAGGACAGGAAGCTATGGCTACACCTTC
TRBV18,-,-,TRBJ2-1,CASSPQPLNNEQFF,TGTGCCAGCTCACCACAGCCTTTGAACAATGAGCAGTTCTTC
TRBV7-2,-,-,TRBJ1-5,CASTQFSNQPQHF,TGTGCCAGCACCCAATTTAGCAATCAGCCCCAGCATTTT
TRBV5-1,-,TRBD2,TRBJ2-3,CASRAGADTQYF,TGCGCCAGCAGGGCGGGAGCAGATACGCAGTATTTT
TRBV18,-,-,TRBJ1-4,CASSPPSSEKLFF,TGTGCCAGCTCACCGCCATCCAGTGAAAAACTGTTTTTT
TRBV7-2,-,-,TRBJ1-1,CASSLTGWNTEAFF,TGTGCCAGCAGCCTCACAGGCTGGAACACTGAAGCTTTCTTT
TRBV7-8,-,TRBD2,TRBJ2-7,CASTPAVASGEGEQYF,TGTGCCAGCACCCCAGCCGTAGCTAGCGGGGAGGGCGAGCAGTACTTC
TRBV5-5,-,-,TRBJ2-3,CASSLAEGSGTDTQYF,TGTGCCAGCAGCTTGGCGGAGGGGTCTGGCACAGATACGCAGTATTTT
TRBV9,-,TRBD1,TRBJ2-1,CASSFGTAVYNEQFF,TGTGCCAGCAGCTTCGGGACAGCTGTCTACAATGAGCAGTTCTTC
TRBV28,-,-,TRBJ2-1,CASSSLISSDEQFF,TGTGCCAGCAGTTCGCTGATCTCTTCGGATGAGCAGTTCTTC
TRBV5-3,-,-,TRBJ2-2,CARSSPGENFTGELFF,TGTGCCAGATCGAGCCCGGGGGAAAATTTCACCGGGGAGCTGTTTTTT
TRBV9,few,-,TRBJ2-7,CASSVDPLEAYEQYF,TGTGCCAGCAGCGTAGATCCTTTGGAGGCCTACGAGCAGTACTTC
TRBV19,-,-,TRBJ2-1,CASSITGGLAHGNNEQFF,TGTGCCAGTAGTATAACTGGGGGACTGGCACATGGGAACAATGAGCAGTTCTTC
TRBV4-2,-,-,TRBJ2-1,CASSQAGTGNEQFF,TGTGCCAGCAGCCAGGCGGGTACGGGGAATGAGCAGTTCTTC
TRBV7-9,once,-,TRBJ2-5,CASSLVGQGTFQETQYF,TGTGCCAGCAGCTTAGTCGGGCAGGGAACCTTCCAAGAGACCCAGTACTTC
TRBV4-2,few,TRBD1,TRBJ2-3,CASRRDRGTTDTQYF,TGTGCCAGCAGACGGGACAGGGGGACCACAGATACGCAGTATTTT
TRBV7-9,-,-,TRBJ1-6,CASSLLGEASPLHF,TGTGCCAGCAGCTTACTGGGGGAGGCCTCACCCCTCCACTTT
TRBV18,-,-,TRBJ2-1,CASSTAGAGQGNEQFF,TGTGCCAGCTCAACCGCAGGGGCAGGCCAGGGCAATGAGCAGTTCTTC
TRBV7-2,-,TRBD2,TRBJ2-4,CASSLDLAGGRGDIQYF,TGTGCCAGCAGCTTAGATCTAGCGGGGGGGCGAGGGGACATTCAGTACTTC
TRBV29-1,-,TRBD2,TRBJ2-3,CSVVSGLAGGLSTDTQYF,TGCAGCGTTGTTTCGGGGCTAGCGGGAGGGCTAAGCACAGATACGCAGTATTTT
TRBV18,-,-,TRBJ1-6,CASSPSGPHNSPLHF,TGTGCCAGCTCACCCTCAGGGCCCCATAATTCACCCCTCCACTTT
TRBV10-2,-,-,TRBJ1-5,CARGEGRRGNQPQHF,TGCGCCAGGGGTGAGGGTCGGAGGGGCAATCAGCCCCAGCATTTT
TRBV7-9,-,TRBD1,TRBJ1-1,CASSGTGATEAFF,TGTGCCAGCAGCGGTACAGGGGCCACTGAAGCTTTCTTT
TRBV28,-,TRBD1,TRBJ1-3,CASSYNRGYGNTIYF,TGTGCCAGCAGTTACAACAGGGGGTATGGAAACACCATATATTTT
TRBV28,few,-,TRBJ1-1,CASSLNEAEAFF,TGTGCCAGCAGTTTAAACGAGGCGGAAGCTTTCTTT
TRBV19,-,TRBD2,TRBJ2-3,CASSITLAGGDTQYF,TGTGCCAGTAGTATAACCCTAGCGGGGGGAGATACGCAGTATTTT
TRBV11-3,-,TRBD2,TRBJ2-2,CASRSSGRAGGTGELFF,TGTGCCAGCAGGTCTAGCGGGAGGGCCGGGGGCACCGGGGAGCTGTTTTTT
TRBV3-1/TRBV3-2,-,TRBD2,TRBJ2-3,CASSQGAGGYTQYF,TGTGCCAGCAGCCAAGGGGCGGGGGGGTATACGCAGTATTTT
TRBV6-5,-,TRBD1,TRBJ1-2,CASSRTPQGVFGYTF,TGTGCCAGCAGTAGAACCCCACAGGGGGTGTTTGGCTACACCTTC
TRBV7-9,-,TRBD1,TRBJ2-7,CASRNSGGFYEQYF,TGTGCCAGCAGGAATTCAGGGGGATTCTACGAGCAGTACTTC
TRBV7-8,-,TRBD1,TRBJ1-1,CASSRTPRGRGFGAFF,TGTGCCAGCAGCCGAACACCAAGGGGGCGCGGATTCGGAGCTTTCTTT
TRBV7-8,-,TRBD2,TRBJ2-7,CASSQGLAGGPGSYEQYF,TGTGCCAGCAGCCAGGGACTAGCGGGGGGGCCGGGGTCGTACGAGCAGTACTTC
TRBV19,-,-,TRBJ2-1,CASSIFRGSYNEQFF,TGTGCCAGTAGTATTTTTCGGGGCTCCTACAATGAGCAGTTCTTC
TRBV5-1,-,-,TRBJ2-2,CASSLPFANTGELFF,TGCGCCAGCAGCCTTCCGTTCGCGAACACCGGGGAGCTGTTTTTT
TRBV7-2,-,TRBD2,TRBJ2-3,CASSLGGGPDTQYF,TGTGCCAGCAGCTTAGGCGGGGGTCCAGATACGCAGTATTTT
TRBV9,-,TRBD2,TRBJ2-1,CASSVGGGGAISYNEQFF,TGTGCCAGCAGCGTAGGCGGCGGGGGGGCAATCTCCTACAATGAGCAGTTCTTC
TRBV30,-,-,TRBJ2-4,CAWSRGAKNIQYF,TGTGCCTGGAGCCGGGGGGCCAAAAACATTCAGTACTTC
TRBV5-1,few,-,TRBJ2-3,CASSPGSVGTDTQYF,TGCGCCAGCAGCCCTGGAAGCGTTGGCACAGATACGCAGTATTTT
TRBV27,few,-,TRBJ1-2,CASRQGSTFYGYTF,TGTGCCAGCAGGCAGGGAAGTACCTTTTATGGCTACACCTTC
TRBV5-1,-,TRBD1,TRBJ2-7,CASSLGFSGQGSYEQYF,TGCGCCAGCAGCTTGGGCTTTTCCGGACAGGGCTCCTACGAGCAGTACTTC
TRBV28,-,TRBD2,TRBJ2-1,CASSPGGRGFYNEQFF,TGTGCCAGCAGTCCCGGGGGGAGGGGATTCTACAATGAGCAGTTCTTC
TRBV11-2,-,TRBD2,TRBJ2-1,CASSSATSRAGNEQFF,TGTGCCAGCAGCTCCGCGACTAGCCGTGCTGGCAATGAGCAGTTCTTC
TRBV29-1,-,-,TRBJ2-5,CSVEDRRVRETQYF,TGCAGCGTTGAAGATCGGCGGGTTCGAGAGACCCAGTACTTC
TRBV6-6,once,TRBD1,TRBJ2-1,CASEWVRGHNEQFF,TGTGCCAGCGAGTGGGTCAGGGGGCACAATGAGCAGTTCTTC
TRBV28,-,-,TRBJ2-3,CASSLRDTLTDTQYF,TGTGCCAGCAGTTTAAGAGACACGCTCACAGATACGCAGTATTTT
TRBV28,-,-,TRBJ2-7,CASGFLQGSDEQYF,TGTGCCAGCGGATTCTTACAGGGTTCTGACGAGCAGTACTTC
TRBV4-3,-,TRBD1,TRBJ2-1,CASNYRDRGHNEQFF,TGCGCCAGCAATTACCGGGACAGGGGGCACAATGAGCAGTTCTTC
TRBV9,-,TRBD2,TRBJ2-2,CASSVGLAGVYTGELFF,TGTGCCAGCAGCGTGGGACTAGCGGGAGTGTACACCGGGGAGCTGTTTTTT
TRBV6-5,-,TRBD1,TRBJ1-6,CATRTGSYNSPLHF,TGTGCCACACGGACAGGCTCCTATAATTCACCCCTCCACTTT
TRBV6-5,-,-,TRBJ2-5,CASSPPGMAGTTQYF,TGTGCCAGCAGCCCCCCAGGAATGGCTGGAACGACCCAGTACTTC
TRBV19,-,TRBD1,TRBJ2-7,CAVGTGQGQNEQYF,TGTGCCGTCGGAACGGGACAGGGGCAAAACGAGCAGTACTTC
TRBV5-1,-,TRBD2,TRBJ2-7,CASSLSTSGSYEQYF,TGCGCCAGCAGCTTGAGCACTAGCGGTTCCTACGAGCAGTACTTC
TRBV9,-,-,TRBJ2-7,CASSVARSSYEQYF,TGTGCCAGCAGCGTGGCAAGAAGCTCCTACGAGCAGTACTTC
TRBV5-1,-,TRBD1,TRBJ2-7,CASSLVGTAYSYEQYF,TGCGCCAGCAGCTTGGTGGGGACAGCATACTCCTACGAGCAGTACTTC
TRBV5-1,-,TRBD2,TRBJ2-7,CASSLRGTSGTSYEQYF,TGCGCCAGCAGCTTGAGGGGGACTAGCGGGACCTCCTACGAGCAGTACTTC
TRBV23-1,-,-,TRBJ1-2,CASSQSLAILYGYTF,TGCGCCAGCAGTCAATCCTTGGCCATCCTCTATGGCTACACCTTC
TRBV24-1,-,-,TRBJ2-5,CATSDPRRVQETQYF,TGTGCCACCAGTGATCCACGGAGGGTCCAAGAGACCCAGTACTTC
TRBV5-1,-,-,TRBJ2-1,CASSPPGLVAYNEQFF,TGCGCCAGCAGCCCCCCGGGACTTGTAGCCTACAATGAGCAGTTCTTC